This T cell receptor (beta chain) is from a study of T-cell reconstitution after alpha-beta-depleted transplantation in children listed by TCRdb under 2016. About the investigation overall: Using TCR repertoire profiling, the study followed T-cell immune reconstitution in a quantitative way in children after TCRalphabeta/CD19-depleted allogeneic hematopoietic cell transplantation.

The library was obtained by PCR. Sequencing used an Illumina HiSeq 2500. TCR library preparation used molecular barcoding, with unique molecular identifiers applied to normalize quantification of the TCRbeta repertoire. Using fastp at Q25 and MiXCR, TCRdb reprocessed the public reads and kept productive beta chains. Each CDR3 protein gets just one entry, which takes the most common genes and DNA from the rows behind it. For this sample the table gives about 600,000 distinct CDR3 sequences, of which 10% to 13% were detected only once. About 4% of the sample rests with the top ten. This clonotype was recorded many times. The antigen this receptor binds is unknown. Base-call qualities are not available, and no considerably larger clone is one nucleotide away. Sequenced material: PBMCs from the stem cell graft donor, taken from the stem cell graft. This clonotype was obtained from a human donor who donated a stem cell graft to a child with acute myeloid leukemia.

The CDR3 reads CSVPTSGYNEQFF. The base sequence is TGCAGCGTTCCGACTAGCGGGTACAATGAGCAGTTCTTC. The V gene is TRBV29-1 and the J gene is TRBJ2-1; the central 10 bases match TRBD2. V loses 5 bases at its end and J loses 4 bases; junction bases beyond the gene matches: 2. Taken from the germline V gene, the CDR1 and CDR2 loops are SQVTM and ANQGSEA. The CDR3 runs 13 amino acids, cysteine and phenylalanine included. The DNA shown is the 39-base CDR3, in frame from base 1.